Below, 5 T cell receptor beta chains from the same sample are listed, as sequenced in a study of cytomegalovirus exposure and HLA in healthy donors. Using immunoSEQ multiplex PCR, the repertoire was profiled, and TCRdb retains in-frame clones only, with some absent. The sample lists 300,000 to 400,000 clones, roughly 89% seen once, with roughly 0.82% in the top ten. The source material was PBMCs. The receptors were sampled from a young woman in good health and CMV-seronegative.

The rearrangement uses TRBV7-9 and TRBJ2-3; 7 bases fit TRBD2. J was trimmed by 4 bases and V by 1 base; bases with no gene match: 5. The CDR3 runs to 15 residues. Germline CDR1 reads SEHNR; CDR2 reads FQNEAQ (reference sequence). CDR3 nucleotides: TGTGCCAGCAGCTTAGGCGGGGGATTACCAGATACGCAGTATTTT. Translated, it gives CASSLGGGLPDTQYF.

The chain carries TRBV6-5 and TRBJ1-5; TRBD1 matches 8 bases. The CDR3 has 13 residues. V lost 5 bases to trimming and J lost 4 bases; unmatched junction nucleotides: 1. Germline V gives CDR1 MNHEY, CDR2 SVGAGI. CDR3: CASSRTGNQPQHF. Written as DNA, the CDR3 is TGTGCCAGCAGTAGGACAGGGAATCAGCCCCAGCATTTT.

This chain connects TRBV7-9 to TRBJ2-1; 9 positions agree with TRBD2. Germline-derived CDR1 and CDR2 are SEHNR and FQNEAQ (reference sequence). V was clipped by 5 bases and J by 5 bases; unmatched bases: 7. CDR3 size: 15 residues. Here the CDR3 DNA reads TGTGCCAGCAGCACCGGGACTAGCCGGCACAATGAGCAGTTCTTC. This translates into CASSTGTSRHNEQFF.

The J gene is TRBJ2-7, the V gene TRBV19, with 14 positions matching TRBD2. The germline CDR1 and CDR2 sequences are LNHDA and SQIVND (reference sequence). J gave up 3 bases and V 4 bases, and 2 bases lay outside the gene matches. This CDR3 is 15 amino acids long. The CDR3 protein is CASSKGLAGVYEQYF. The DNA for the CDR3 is TGTGCCAGTAGTAAGGGACTAGCGGGGGTCTACGAGCAGTACTTC.

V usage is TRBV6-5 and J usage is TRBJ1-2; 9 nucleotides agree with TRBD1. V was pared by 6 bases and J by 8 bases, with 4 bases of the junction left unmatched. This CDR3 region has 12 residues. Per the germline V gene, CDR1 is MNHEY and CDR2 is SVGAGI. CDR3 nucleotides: TGTGCCAGCAGCCAGGGACAGGGAGGCTACACCTTC. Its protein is CASSQGQGGYTF.